The T cell receptor (beta chain) described here comes from a study of cytomegalovirus exposure and HLA in healthy donors. The CDR3 is 13 residues long. Germline loops: CDR1 SGHTA, CDR2 FQGNSA. Trimming took 5 bases from V and 2 from J, leaving 8 bases between them. This clone was seen more than once but under ten times. What it recognizes is unknown. The primer mix had 60 Vbeta and 13 Jbeta primers. Some clones are missing from TCRdb's copy, which holds only in-frame ones; the method was immunoSEQ multiplex PCR. The sample records 150,000 or so clones, 70% to 80% being singletons. Although they were nominally healthy when sampled, donors likely had unrecorded immune exposures. Regarding the study as a whole: A few of the chains that were CMV-associated were confirmed in vitro to be specific for CMV antigens. Analyzed later, association rates of TCRs varied across HLA loci, with DRB1 most and HLA-C fewest.

The receptor's source is a middle-aged man in good health and CMV-seropositive. Sequenced material: PBMCs. The chain combines TRBV7-2 with TRBJ2-3; possible D gene TRBD2, 6 bases. Written as DNA, the CDR3 is TGTGCCAGCAGCCGGGAGAACACAGATACGCAGTATTTT. Protein product: CASSRENTDTQYF.